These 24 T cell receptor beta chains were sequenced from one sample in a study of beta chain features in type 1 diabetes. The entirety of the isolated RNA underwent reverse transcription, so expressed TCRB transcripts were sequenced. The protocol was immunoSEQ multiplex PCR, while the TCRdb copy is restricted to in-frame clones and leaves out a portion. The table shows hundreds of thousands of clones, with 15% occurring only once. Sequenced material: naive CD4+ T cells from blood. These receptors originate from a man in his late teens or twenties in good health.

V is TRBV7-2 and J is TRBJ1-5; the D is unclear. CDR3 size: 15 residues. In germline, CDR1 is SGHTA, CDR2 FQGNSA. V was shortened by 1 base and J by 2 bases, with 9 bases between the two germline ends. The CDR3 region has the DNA TGTGCCAGCAGCTTAGGGAGGCGGGGCAATCAGCCCCAGCATTTT. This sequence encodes CASSLGRRGNQPQHF.

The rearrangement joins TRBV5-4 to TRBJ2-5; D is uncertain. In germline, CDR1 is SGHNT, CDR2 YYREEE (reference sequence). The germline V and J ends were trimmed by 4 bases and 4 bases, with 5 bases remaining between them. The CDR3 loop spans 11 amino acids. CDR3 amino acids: CASSASETQYF. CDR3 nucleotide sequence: TGTGCCAGCAGCGCCTCAGAGACCCAGTACTTC.

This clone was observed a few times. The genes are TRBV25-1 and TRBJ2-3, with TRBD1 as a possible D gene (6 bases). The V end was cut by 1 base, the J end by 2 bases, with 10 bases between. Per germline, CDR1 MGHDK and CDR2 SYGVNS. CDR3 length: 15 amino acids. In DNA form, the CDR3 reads TGTGCCAGCAGTGAATTCACAGGGCCCACAGATACGCAGTATTTT. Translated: CASSEFTGPTDTQYF.

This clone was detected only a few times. The CDR3 is CASSWTGSYEQYF. CDR3 in DNA: TGTGCCAGTAGTTGGACAGGCTCCTACGAGCAGTACTTC. This rearrangement joins TRBV19 to TRBJ2-7; 7 bases align to TRBD1. Unmatched junction bases numbered 1, after V lost 5 bases and J lost 0 bases. This CDR3 is built from 13 residues. Germline loops: CDR1 LNHDA, CDR2 SQIVND (reference sequence).

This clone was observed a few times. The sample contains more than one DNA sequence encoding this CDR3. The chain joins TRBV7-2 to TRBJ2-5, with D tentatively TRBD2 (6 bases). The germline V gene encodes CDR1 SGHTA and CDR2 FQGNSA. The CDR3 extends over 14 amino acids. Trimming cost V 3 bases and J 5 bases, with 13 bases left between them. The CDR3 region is CASSFSGSRETQYF. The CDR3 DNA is TGTGCCAGCAGCTTTAGCGGAAGTAGGGAGACCCAGTACTTC. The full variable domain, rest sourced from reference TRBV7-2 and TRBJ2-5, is GAGVSQSPSNKVTEKGKDVELRCDPISGHTALYWYRQSLGQGLEFLIYFQGNSAPDKSGLPSDRFSAERTGGSVSTLTIQRTQQEDSAVYLCASSFSGSRETQYFGPGTRLLVL.

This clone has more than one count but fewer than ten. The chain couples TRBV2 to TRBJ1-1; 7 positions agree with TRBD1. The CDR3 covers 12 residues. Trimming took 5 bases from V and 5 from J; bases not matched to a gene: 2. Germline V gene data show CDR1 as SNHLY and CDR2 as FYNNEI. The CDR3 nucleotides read TGTGCCAGCAGTCTACAGGGGACTGAAGCTTTCTTT. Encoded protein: CASSLQGTEAFF.

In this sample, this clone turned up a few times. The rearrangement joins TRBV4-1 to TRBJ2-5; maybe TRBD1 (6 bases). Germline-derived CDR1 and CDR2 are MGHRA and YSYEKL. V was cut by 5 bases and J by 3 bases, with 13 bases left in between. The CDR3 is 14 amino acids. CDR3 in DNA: TGCGCCAGCAGCGCTGGACAGCAAAAAGAGACCCAGTACTTC. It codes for CASSAGQQKETQYF.

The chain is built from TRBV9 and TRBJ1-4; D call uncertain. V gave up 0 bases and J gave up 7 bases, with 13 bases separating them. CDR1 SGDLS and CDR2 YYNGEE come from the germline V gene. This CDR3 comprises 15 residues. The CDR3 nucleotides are TGTGCCAGCAGCGTAGGGCCAGGAGGAGTTGAAAAACTGTTTTTT. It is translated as CASSVGPGGVEKLFF. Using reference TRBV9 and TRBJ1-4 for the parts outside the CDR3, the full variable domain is DSGVTQTPKHLITATGQRVTLRCSPRSGDLSVYWYQQSLDQGLQFLIQYYNGEERAKGNILERFSAQQFPDLHSELNLSSLELGDSALYFCASSVGPGGVEKLFFGSGTQLSVL.

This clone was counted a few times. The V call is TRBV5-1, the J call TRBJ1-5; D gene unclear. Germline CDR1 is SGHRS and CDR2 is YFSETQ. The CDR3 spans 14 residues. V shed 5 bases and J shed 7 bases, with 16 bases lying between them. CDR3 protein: CASRRGGGVQPQHF. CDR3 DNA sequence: TGCGCCAGCAGACGTGGTGGCGGGGTACAGCCCCAGCATTTT.

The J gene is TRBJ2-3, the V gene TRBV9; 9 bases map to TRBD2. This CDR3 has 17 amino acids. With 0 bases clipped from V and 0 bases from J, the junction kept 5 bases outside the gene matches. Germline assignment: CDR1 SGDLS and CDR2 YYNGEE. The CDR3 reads CASSVAGGLASTDTQYF. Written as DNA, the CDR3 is TGTGCCAGCAGCGTAGCCGGGGGACTAGCAAGCACAGATACGCAGTATTTT.

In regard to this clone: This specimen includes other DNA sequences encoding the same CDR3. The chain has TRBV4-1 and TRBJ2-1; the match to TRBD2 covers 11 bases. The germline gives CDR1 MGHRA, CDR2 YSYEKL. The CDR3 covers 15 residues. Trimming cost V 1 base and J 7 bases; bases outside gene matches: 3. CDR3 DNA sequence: TGCGCCAGCAGCCAAGGCCTAGCGGGAGGTAATGAGCAGTTCTTC. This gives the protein CASSQGLAGGNEQFF.

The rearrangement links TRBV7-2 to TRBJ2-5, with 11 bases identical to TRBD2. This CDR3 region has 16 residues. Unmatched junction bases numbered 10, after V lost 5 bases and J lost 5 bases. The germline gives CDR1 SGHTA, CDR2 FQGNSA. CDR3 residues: CASSPPGLAGFETQYF. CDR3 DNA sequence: TGTGCCAGCAGCCCACCAGGACTAGCGGGTTTTGAGACCCAGTACTTC.

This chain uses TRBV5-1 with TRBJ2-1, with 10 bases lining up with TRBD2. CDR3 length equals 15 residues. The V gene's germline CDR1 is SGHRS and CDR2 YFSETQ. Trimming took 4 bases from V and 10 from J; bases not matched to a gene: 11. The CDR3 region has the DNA TGCGCCAGCAGCCCTAGCGGGAGTTTCCTAGGGGAGCAGTTCTTC. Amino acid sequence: CASSPSGSFLGEQFF.

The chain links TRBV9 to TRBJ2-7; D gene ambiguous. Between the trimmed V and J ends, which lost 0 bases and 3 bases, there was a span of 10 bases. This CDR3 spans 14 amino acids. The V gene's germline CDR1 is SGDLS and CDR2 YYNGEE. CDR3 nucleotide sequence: TGTGCCAGCAGCGTAGGAGGCCCTCTCTACGAGCAGTACTTC. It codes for CASSVGGPLYEQYF. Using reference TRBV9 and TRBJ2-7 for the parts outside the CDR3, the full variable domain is DSGVTQTPKHLITATGQRVTLRCSPRSGDLSVYWYQQSLDQGLQFLIQYYNGEERAKGNILERFSAQQFPDLHSELNLSSLELGDSALYFCASSVGGPLYEQYFGPGTRLTVT.

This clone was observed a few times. The CDR3 spells CASLTRNSPLHF. DNA of the CDR3: TGCGCCAGCCTAACGAGGAATTCACCCCTCCACTTT. V gene TRBV5-1 combines with J gene TRBJ1-6; D is uncertain. Germline V gene sequence: CDR1 SGHRS, CDR2 YFSETQ. V gave up 7 bases and J gave up 7 bases, with 9 bases separating them. The CDR3 has 12 amino acids.

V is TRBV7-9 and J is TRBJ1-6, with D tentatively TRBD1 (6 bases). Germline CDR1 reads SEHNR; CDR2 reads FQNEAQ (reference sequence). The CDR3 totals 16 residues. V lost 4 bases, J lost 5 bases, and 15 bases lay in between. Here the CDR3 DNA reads TGTGCCAGCAGCTCCCGGACAGCAGTCCATAATTCACCCCTCCACTTT. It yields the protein CASSSRTAVHNSPLHF.

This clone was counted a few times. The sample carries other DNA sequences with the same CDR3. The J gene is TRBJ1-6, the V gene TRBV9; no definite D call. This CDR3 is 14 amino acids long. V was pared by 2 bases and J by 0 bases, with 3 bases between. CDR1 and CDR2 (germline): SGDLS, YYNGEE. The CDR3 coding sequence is TGTGCCAGCAGCGTTGGCTCCTATAATTCACCCCTCCACTTT. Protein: CASSVGSYNSPLHF. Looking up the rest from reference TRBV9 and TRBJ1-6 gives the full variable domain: DSGVTQTPKHLITATGQRVTLRCSPRSGDLSVYWYQQSLDQGLQFLIQYYNGEERAKGNILERFSAQQFPDLHSELNLSSLELGDSALYFCASSVGSYNSPLHFGNGTRLTVT.

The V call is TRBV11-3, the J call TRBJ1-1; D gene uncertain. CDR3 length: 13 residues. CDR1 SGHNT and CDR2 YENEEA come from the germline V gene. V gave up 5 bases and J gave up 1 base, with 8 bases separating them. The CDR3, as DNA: TGTGCCAGCAGCCGTGGCAAGAACACTGAAGCTTTCTTT. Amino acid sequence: CASSRGKNTEAFF. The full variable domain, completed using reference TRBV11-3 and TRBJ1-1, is EAGVVQSPRYKIIEKKQPVAFWCNPISGHNTLYWYLQNLGQGPELLIRYENEEAVDDSQLPKDRFSAERLKGVDSTLKIQPAELGDSAVYLCASSRGKNTEAFFGQGTRLTVV.

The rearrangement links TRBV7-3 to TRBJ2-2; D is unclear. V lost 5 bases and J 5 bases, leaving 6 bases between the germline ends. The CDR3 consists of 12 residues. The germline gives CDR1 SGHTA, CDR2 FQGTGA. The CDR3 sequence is CASSLETGELFF. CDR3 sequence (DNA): TGTGCCAGCAGCCTGGAGACCGGGGAGCTGTTTTTT.

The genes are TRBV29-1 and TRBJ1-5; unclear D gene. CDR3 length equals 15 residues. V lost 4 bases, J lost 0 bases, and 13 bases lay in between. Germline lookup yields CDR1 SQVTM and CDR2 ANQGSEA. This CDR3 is CSVGTGANSNQPQHF. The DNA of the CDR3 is TGCAGCGTTGGAACGGGAGCTAATAGCAATCAGCCCCAGCATTTT.

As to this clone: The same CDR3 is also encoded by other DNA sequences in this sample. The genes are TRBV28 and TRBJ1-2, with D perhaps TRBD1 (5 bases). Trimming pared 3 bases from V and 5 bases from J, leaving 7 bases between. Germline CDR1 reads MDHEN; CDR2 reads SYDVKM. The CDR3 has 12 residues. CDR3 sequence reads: CASSLGPYGYTF. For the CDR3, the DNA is TGTGCCAGCAGTTTGGGACCTTATGGCTACACCTTC.

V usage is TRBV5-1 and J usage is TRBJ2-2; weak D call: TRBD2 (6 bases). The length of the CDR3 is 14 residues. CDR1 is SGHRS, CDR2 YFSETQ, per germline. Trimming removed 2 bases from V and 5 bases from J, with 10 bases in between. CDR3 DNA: TGCGCCAGCAGCTTCCGACTAGGGACCGGGGAGCTGTTTTTT. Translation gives CASSFRLGTGELFF.

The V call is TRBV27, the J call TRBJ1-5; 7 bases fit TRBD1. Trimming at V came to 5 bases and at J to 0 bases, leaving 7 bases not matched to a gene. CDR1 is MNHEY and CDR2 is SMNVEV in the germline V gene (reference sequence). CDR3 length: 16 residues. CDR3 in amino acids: CASSKDRRDSNQPQHF. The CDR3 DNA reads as TGTGCCAGCAGTAAGGACAGGCGCGATAGCAATCAGCCCCAGCATTTT.

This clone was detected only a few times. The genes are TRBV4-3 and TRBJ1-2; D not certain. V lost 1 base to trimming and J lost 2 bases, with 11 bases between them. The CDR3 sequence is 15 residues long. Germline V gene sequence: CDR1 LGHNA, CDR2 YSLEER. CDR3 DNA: TGCGCCAGCAGCCAAGTCATTGGTGGCAACTATGGCTACACCTTC. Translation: CASSQVIGGNYGYTF.